This TCR beta chain appears in the sequencing data of a study of shared T cell receptors in the human thymus. The assay was immunoSEQ multiplex PCR, and TCRdb's table has in-frame clones only and misses some. Of some 660,000 clones in the sample, about 90% were seen once. The CDR3 covers 16 residues. Germline values: CDR1 SGHRS, CDR2 YFSETQ. V lost 4 bases to trimming and J lost 5 bases; unmatched junction nucleotides: 15. These data also formed part of another study, on human thymus T cells. That paper states: Gene usage (both V and J) appeared biased in thymic and blood repertoires. Unrelated individuals had highly overlapping thymic repertoires, as reported in related research.

The sequenced material came from thymocytes. J is TRBJ2-7 and V is TRBV5-1, with TRBD1 identical over 7 bases. The TCR was taken from a boy in the first two years of life with a congenital heart defect. The CDR3 bases are TGCGCCAGCAGCCTAAGAACAGGGGATGTCTGCGACGAGCAGTACTTC. It specifies CASSLRTGDVCDEQYF.